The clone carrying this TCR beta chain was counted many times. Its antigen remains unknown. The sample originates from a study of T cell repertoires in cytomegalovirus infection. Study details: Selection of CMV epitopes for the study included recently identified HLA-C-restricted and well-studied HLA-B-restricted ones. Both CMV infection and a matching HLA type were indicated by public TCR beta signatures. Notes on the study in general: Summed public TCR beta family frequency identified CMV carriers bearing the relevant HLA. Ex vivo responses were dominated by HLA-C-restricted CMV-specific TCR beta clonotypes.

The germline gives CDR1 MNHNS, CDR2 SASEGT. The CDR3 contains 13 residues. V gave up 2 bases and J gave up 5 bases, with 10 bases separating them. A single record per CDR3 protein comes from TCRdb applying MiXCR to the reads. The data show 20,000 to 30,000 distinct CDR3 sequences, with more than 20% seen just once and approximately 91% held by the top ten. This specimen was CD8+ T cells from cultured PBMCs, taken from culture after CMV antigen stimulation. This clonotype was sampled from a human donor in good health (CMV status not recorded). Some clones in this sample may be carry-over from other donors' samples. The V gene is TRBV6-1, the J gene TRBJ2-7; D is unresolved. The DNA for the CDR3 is TGTGCCAGCAGTGAAATTAGGAAAGACGAGCAGTACTTC. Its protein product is CASSEIRKDEQYF.